A single sample is the source of the 32 T cell receptor beta chains below, sequenced in a study of OX40 agonist ivuxolimab in advanced cancers. Clones were sequenced by immunoSEQ multiplex PCR, and TCRdb holds only the in-frame ones, with some missing. The sample consists of some 74,000 clones, approximately 85% of them appearing once. The sample was CD4+ or CD8+ T cells sorted from blood, taken in a trial of the OX40 agonist ivuxolimab. The receptors derive from an adult with an advanced solid tumor such as melanoma, head and neck, liver or kidney cancer.

The chain has TRBV7-2 and TRBJ2-7; no clear D. V was clipped by 5 bases and J by 0 bases, with 20 bases between them. The germline gives CDR1 SGHTA, CDR2 FQGNSA. There are 17 residues in the CDR3. The CDR3 DNA reads as TGTGCCAGCAGCCGGACCCTCCCCACCACCAGCTCCTACGAGCAGTACTTC. Its translation: CASSRTLPTTSSYEQYF.

V gene TRBV10-3 combines with J gene TRBJ2-7; 8 bases agree with TRBD1. The CDR3 is 13 amino acids. Trimming cost V 10 bases and J 5 bases; bases outside gene matches: 10. CDR1 ENHRY and CDR2 SYGVKD come from the germline V gene. The CDR3 spells CATTDRVSNEQYF. The DNA for the CDR3 is TGTGCCACGACGGACAGGGTTAGCAACGAGCAGTACTTC.

V is TRBV6-5 and J is TRBJ1-1; 8 nucleotides align to TRBD1. Unmatched junction bases numbered 9, after V lost 7 bases and J lost 8 bases. The CDR3 runs to 13 residues. Germline CDR1 and CDR2: MNHEY and SVGAGI. This CDR3 reads CASTQGARTEAFF. For the CDR3, the DNA is TGTGCCAGCACCCAGGGGGCGCGAACGGAAGCTTTCTTT.

V gene TRBV2 combines with J gene TRBJ2-7; D ambiguous. Trimming removed 7 bases from V and 2 bases from J, with 15 bases in between. Germline CDR1 is SNHLY and CDR2 is FYNNEI. There are 14 residues in the CDR3. As DNA, the CDR3 is TGTGCCAGCATTTGGACGGTCTCTACCTACGAGCAGTACTTC. Translating gives CASIWTVSTYEQYF. The variable domain in full, completed from reference TRBV2 and TRBJ2-7, reads EPEVTQTPSHQVTQMGQEVILRCVPISNHLYFYWYRQILGQKVEFLVSFYNNEISEKSEIFDDQFSVERPDGSNFTLKIRSTKLEDSAMYFCASIWTVSTYEQYFGPGTRLTVT.

A single count supports this clone. The rearrangement joins TRBV4-2 to TRBJ2-4; D gene ambiguous. V was shortened by 1 base and J by 6 bases, with 19 bases between the two germline ends. Per germline, CDR1 LGHNA and CDR2 YNFKEQ. This CDR3 spans 17 amino acids. CDR3 loop: CASSQVGRARAGNIQYF. CDR3 DNA: TGTGCCAGCAGCCAAGTTGGGCGAGCGAGAGCAGGAAACATTCAGTACTTC.

J is TRBJ2-3 and V is TRBV11-2; 14 nucleotides align to TRBD2. V was clipped by 1 base and J by 0 bases; unmatched bases: 3. Germline assignment: CDR1 SGHAT and CDR2 FQNNGV. This CDR3 is 18 amino acids long. The CDR3 DNA reads TGTGCCAGCAGCTTAGGACTAGCGGGAGGGACTAGCACAGATACGCAGTATTTT. Its protein product is CASSLGLAGGTSTDTQYF.

CDR3 amino acids: CASSLIGLAGIYEQYF. The CDR3 nucleotides are TGTGCCAGCAGCCTCATAGGGCTAGCGGGGATCTACGAGCAGTACTTC. The rearrangement joins TRBV14 to TRBJ2-5; 9 nucleotides align to TRBD2. The end of the DNA aligns better with TRBJ2-7, so the J call may be wrong. Germline V CDR1 and CDR2: SGHDN, FVKESK. There are 16 residues in the CDR3.

This clone came up a few times. The sample has other DNA sequences that encode this CDR3 too. The chain recombines TRBV11-1 with TRBJ2-1; unclear D gene. V lost 3 bases to trimming and J lost 0 bases, with 3 bases between them. Germline values: CDR1 SGHAT, CDR2 FQDESV (reference sequence). This CDR3 region has 13 residues. Written as DNA, the CDR3 is TGTGCCAGCAGCTTGAGCTCCTACAATGAGCAGTTCTTC. Encoded protein: CASSLSSYNEQFF.

This rearrangement joins TRBV7-2 to TRBJ2-7; no reliable D call. Between the trimmed V and J ends, which lost 1 base and 6 bases, there was a span of 10 bases. There are 13 residues in the CDR3. The germline CDR1 and CDR2 sequences are SGHTA and FQGNSA. The CDR3 is CASSLERGGEQYF. Written as DNA, the CDR3 is TGTGCCAGCAGCTTAGAGAGAGGCGGCGAGCAGTACTTC.

The rearrangement uses TRBV7-3 and TRBJ2-1; the match to TRBD1 covers 9 bases. The CDR3 has 15 residues. J gave up 5 bases and V 5 bases, and 7 bases lay outside the gene matches. Germline CDR1 SGHTA, CDR2 FQGTGA. The CDR3 DNA follows: TGTGCCAGCAGCATCGGGACAGGGATTGACAATGAGCAGTTCTTC. Its translation is CASSIGTGIDNEQFF.

The V and J genes are TRBV13 and TRBJ2-1, with TRBD2 identical over 13 bases. Germline lookup yields CDR1 PRHDT and CDR2 FYEKMQ (reference sequence). V was clipped by 9 bases and J by 8 bases; unmatched bases: 4. CDR3 length equals 13 residues. The CDR3 nucleotides are TGTGCCAGTAGAGGGACTAGCGGGGATGAGCAGTTCTTC. Protein product: CASRGTSGDEQFF. Full variable domain (outside the CDR3, taken from reference TRBV13 and TRBJ2-1): AAGVIQSPRHLIKEKRETATLKCYPIPRHDTVYWYQQGPGQDPQFLISFYEKMQSDKGSIPDRFSAQQFSDYHSELNMSSLELGDSALYFCASRGTSGDEQFFGPGTRLTVL.

This chain connects TRBV19 to TRBJ1-5; TRBD1 might be the D (6 bases). The V gene lost 3 bases and the J gene lost 6 bases, with 12 bases spanning the gap. CDR1 and CDR2 (germline): LNHDA, SQIVND (reference sequence). The CDR3 contains 14 residues. The chain's CDR3 is CASSMTGYSQPQHF. CDR3 DNA sequence: TGTGCCAGTAGTATGACAGGTTACAGTCAGCCCCAGCATTTT. Based on the CDR3 plus reference TRBV19 and TRBJ1-5, the full variable domain is DGGITQSPKYLFRKEGQNVTLSCEQNLNHDAMYWYRQDPGQGLRLIYYSQIVNDFQKGDIAEGYSVSREKKESFPLTVTSAQKNPTAFYLCASSMTGYSQPQHFGDGTRLSIL.

This clone was found a few times. The chain is built from TRBV5-4 and TRBJ1-4, with 7 nucleotides matching TRBD1. V was pared by 2 bases and J by 8 bases, with 9 bases of the junction left unmatched. The CDR3 runs 15 residues. Germline V gene lookup returns CDR1 SGHNT and CDR2 YYREEE (reference sequence). The CDR3 bases are TGTGCCAGCAGCTTTGAGGGGGCCCGGCAGGAAAAACTGTTTTTT. The encoded protein is CASSFEGARQEKLFF. Using reference TRBV5-4 and TRBJ1-4 for the parts outside the CDR3, the full variable domain is ETGVTQSPTHLIKTRGQQVTLRCSSQSGHNTVSWYQQALGQGPQFIFQYYREEENGRGNFPPRFSGLQFPNYSSELNVNALELDDSALYLCASSFEGARQEKLFFGSGTQLSVL.

The chain links TRBV11-2 to TRBJ2-7, with D perhaps matching TRBD1 (5 bases). V dropped 7 bases and J dropped 2 bases, with 15 bases sitting between them. This CDR3 comprises 14 residues. Germline V gives CDR1 SGHAT, CDR2 FQNNGV. CDR3 residues: CASTSLRQTYEQYF. DNA for the CDR3: TGTGCCAGCACCTCCCTCCGACAGACCTACGAGCAGTACTTC.

The rearrangement joins TRBV28 to TRBJ1-6, with TRBD1 as a possible D gene (5 bases). This CDR3 has 13 amino acids. With 7 bases removed from V and 10 bases from J, the gap between germline ends came to 14 bases. Per the germline V gene, CDR1 is MDHEN and CDR2 is SYDVKM. The CDR3 loop is CASNGGGRSPLHF. CDR3 in DNA: TGTGCCAGCAATGGGGGTGGCAGATCACCCCTCCACTTT.

The V call is TRBV7-9, the J call TRBJ2-7; D remains ambiguous. The germline gives CDR1 SEHNR, CDR2 FQNEAQ (reference sequence). The V end lost 5 bases, the J end lost 7 bases, and 18 bases lay between the germline ends. CDR3 length: 14 residues. The CDR3 coding sequence is TGTGCCAGCAGCCCAACCCCGGAACGTGGGGAGCAGTACTTC. Amino acid sequence: CASSPTPERGEQYF.

The rearrangement links TRBV19 to TRBJ2-7; 9 bases agree with TRBD1. J gave up 5 bases and V 1 base, and 6 bases lay outside the gene matches. The CDR3 is 15 residues long. The germline V gene has CDR1 LNHDA and CDR2 SQIVND (reference sequence). CDR3 region: CASSIAGTGYHEQYF. Here the CDR3 DNA reads TGTGCCAGTAGTATAGCAGGGACAGGGTACCACGAGCAGTACTTC.

V usage is TRBV19 and J usage is TRBJ2-1; the match to TRBD1 covers 9 bases. The trim removed 2 bases at V and 4 bases at J, leaving 15 bases unmatched. The CDR3 contains 19 residues. Looked up from germline, CDR1 is LNHDA and CDR2 is SQIVND (reference sequence). CDR3 coding DNA: TGTGCCAGTAGTATATCGCCAAAAATACGAGGACAGGGGTACAATGAGCAGTTCTTC. Translated, it gives CASSISPKIRGQGYNEQFF.

The chain recombines TRBV5-4 with TRBJ2-7, with 9 bases lining up with TRBD1. V lost 2 bases and J lost 4; bases outside the gene matches: 4. The CDR3 covers 14 residues. Germline V lookup: CDR1 SGHNT, CDR2 YYREEE (reference sequence). CDR3 sequence reads: CASSFGTGSYEQYF. CDR3 DNA sequence: TGTGCCAGCAGCTTTGGGACAGGGAGTTACGAGCAGTACTTC.

The rearrangement links TRBV10-3 to TRBJ1-2; 9 nucleotides line up with TRBD1. The CDR3 sequence is 13 residues long. Germline V gene lookup returns CDR1 ENHRY and CDR2 SYGVKD. Unmatched junction bases numbered 9, after V lost 8 bases and J lost 8 bases. CDR3 sequence (DNA): TGTGCCATCCCAGAACAGGGGGCGCGGGGCTACACCTTC. Amino acid sequence: CAIPEQGARGYTF.

The chain carries TRBV2 and TRBJ1-3; a possible D gene is TRBD1 (5 bases). This CDR3 region has 15 residues. Germline V gene data show CDR1 as SNHLY and CDR2 as FYNNEI. Trimming removed 8 bases at V and 0 bases at J, with 14 bases between. The CDR3 loop is CASLKQDYSGNTIYF. The CDR3 DNA sequence: TGTGCCAGCCTAAAACAGGACTACTCTGGAAACACCATATATTTT.

The chain is built from TRBV18 and TRBJ2-1; 14 nucleotides match TRBD2. With 3 bases clipped from V and 2 bases from J, the junction kept 3 bases outside the gene matches. From germline, CDR1 is KGHSH and CDR2 LQKENI. The CDR3 is 17 residues long. The CDR3 DNA is TGTGCCAGCTCACCTCGACTAGCGGGGGGGACCTACAATGAGCAGTTCTTC. It specifies CASSPRLAGGTYNEQFF.

The chain carries TRBV7-2 and TRBJ2-7; 8 nucleotides align to TRBD2. The V gene end was trimmed by 3 bases and the J gene end by 8 bases; junction bases not matched to a gene: 6. The CDR3 has 13 amino acids. CDR1 is SGHTA, CDR2 FQGNSA, per germline. The CDR3 reads CASSLVRLAQQYF. The CDR3 DNA reads TGTGCCAGCAGCTTGGTTCGACTAGCGCAGCAGTACTTC.

The genes are TRBV18 and TRBJ2-5; D remains unclear. Trimming removed 3 bases at V and 1 base at J, with 9 bases between. The CDR3 runs 14 residues. CDR1 and CDR2 from the germline V gene are KGHSH and LQKENI. CDR3 amino acids: CASSPSYTQETQYF. The DNA for the CDR3 is TGTGCCAGCTCACCGTCGTACACCCAAGAGACCCAGTACTTC.

This clone showed up just a few times. A junction end diverges from the germline sequence, so it may reflect a read error. This chain links TRBV7-7 with TRBJ2-2; 8 nucleotides line up with TRBD1. Germline-derived CDR1 and CDR2 are SSHAT and FNYEAQ (reference sequence). This CDR3 comprises 16 residues. The CDR3 coding sequence is TGTGCTAGCAGCGAGTTAGACAGGGGAAGAACCGGGGAGCTGTTTTTT. Protein product: CASSELDRGRTGELFF. The whole variable domain, filled in from reference TRBV7-7 and TRBJ2-2, reads GAGVSQSPRYKVTKRGQDVTLRCDPISSHATLYWYQQALGQGPEFLTYFNYEAQPDKSGLPSDRFSAERPEGSISTLTIQRTEQRDSAMYRCASSELDRGRTGELFFGEGSRLTVL.

The gene calls are TRBV27 and TRBJ2-7; TRBD2 matches 14 bases. With V trimmed by 5 bases and J by 1 base, 7 bases remained unmatched. The CDR3 totals 17 residues. CDR1 and CDR2 (germline): MNHEY, SMNVEV (reference sequence). The CDR3, as DNA: TGTGCCAGCAGTACCCGGACTAGCGGGAGGCAGTCCTACGAGCAGTACTTC. Protein product: CASSTRTSGRQSYEQYF.

The J gene is TRBJ2-7, the V gene TRBV4-1, with TRBD2 matching 7 bases. This CDR3 has 17 amino acids. The germline V gene has CDR1 MGHRA and CDR2 YSYEKL. V lost 2 bases to trimming and J lost 5 bases; unmatched junction nucleotides: 15. The chain's CDR3 is CASSQREVGTRLDEQYF. The CDR3 nucleotides read TGCGCCAGCAGCCAACGGGAGGTGGGGACCCGTCTGGACGAGCAGTACTTC.

Of note for this clone: Other DNA sequences from this sample encode an identical CDR3 as well. The chain is built from TRBV30 and TRBJ1-4; D gene uncertain. Germline values: CDR1 GTSNPN, CDR2 SVGIG (reference sequence). V lost 7 bases and J lost 4, with 19 bases in between. The CDR3 extends over 15 amino acids. CDR3 region: CASTVEGGSNEKLFF. The CDR3 coding sequence is TGTGCCTCAACCGTCGAAGGAGGGAGTAATGAAAAACTGTTTTTT.

The chain couples TRBV28 to TRBJ2-2; D is unclear. The V end lost 3 bases, the J end lost 7 bases, and 6 bases lay between the germline ends. This CDR3 region has 12 residues. The germline CDR1 and CDR2 sequences are MDHEN and SYDVKM. This CDR3 reads CASSFGDGELFF. The CDR3 DNA reads as TGTGCCAGCAGTTTTGGGGACGGGGAGCTGTTTTTT.

V and J are TRBV6-6 and TRBJ1-3; D remains ambiguous. Trimming pared 2 bases from V and 2 bases from J, leaving 7 bases between. Germline assignment: CDR1 MNHNY and CDR2 SVGAGI (reference sequence). This CDR3 spans 14 amino acids. As DNA, the CDR3 is TGTGCCAGCAGTTACAAGGAACCTGGAAACACCATATATTTT. It encodes CASSYKEPGNTIYF.

The rearrangement uses TRBV4-3 and TRBJ2-7; D unresolved. Between the trimmed V and J ends, which lost 0 bases and 1 base, there was a span of 13 bases. From germline, CDR1 is LGHNA and CDR2 YSLEER. The CDR3 extends over 16 amino acids. The CDR3 DNA follows: TGCGCCAGCAGCCAAGATCGAGGCATCGGGTCCTACGAGCAGTACTTC. Amino acids: CASSQDRGIGSYEQYF.

The V gene is TRBV6-6, the J gene TRBJ2-1; 8 nucleotides align to TRBD1. This CDR3 comprises 15 residues. CDR1 and CDR2 from the germline V gene are MNHNY and SVGAGI (reference sequence). Trimming at V came to 6 bases and at J to 7 bases, leaving 11 bases not matched to a gene. The CDR3 bases are TGTGCCAGCAGGGCAGCAGGGGGCCGTAATAATGAGCAGTTCTTC. It encodes CASRAAGGRNNEQFF.